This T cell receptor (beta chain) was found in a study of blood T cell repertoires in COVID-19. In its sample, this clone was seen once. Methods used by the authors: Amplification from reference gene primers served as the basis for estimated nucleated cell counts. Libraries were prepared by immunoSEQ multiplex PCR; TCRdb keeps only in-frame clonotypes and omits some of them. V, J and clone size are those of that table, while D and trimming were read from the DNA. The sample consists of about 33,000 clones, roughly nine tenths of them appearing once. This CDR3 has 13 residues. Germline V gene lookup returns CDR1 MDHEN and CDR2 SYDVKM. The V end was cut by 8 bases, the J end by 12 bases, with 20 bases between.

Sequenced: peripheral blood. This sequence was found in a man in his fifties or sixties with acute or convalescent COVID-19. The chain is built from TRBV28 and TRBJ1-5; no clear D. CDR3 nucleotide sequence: TGTGCCAGCGCAGTGACAAGCTCCGCCGGCCAGCATTTT. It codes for CASAVTSSAGQHF.